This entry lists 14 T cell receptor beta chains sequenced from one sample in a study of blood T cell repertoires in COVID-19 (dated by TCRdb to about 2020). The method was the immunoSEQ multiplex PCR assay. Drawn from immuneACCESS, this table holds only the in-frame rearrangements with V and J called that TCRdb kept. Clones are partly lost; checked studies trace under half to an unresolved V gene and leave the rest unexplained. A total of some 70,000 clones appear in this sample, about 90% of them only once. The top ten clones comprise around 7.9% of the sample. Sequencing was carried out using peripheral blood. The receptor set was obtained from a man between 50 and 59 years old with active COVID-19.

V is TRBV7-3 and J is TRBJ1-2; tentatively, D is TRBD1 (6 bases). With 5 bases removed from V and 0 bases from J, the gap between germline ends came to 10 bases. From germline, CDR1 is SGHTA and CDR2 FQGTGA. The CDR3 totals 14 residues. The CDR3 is CASSQGQSNYGYTF. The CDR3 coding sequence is TGTGCCAGCAGCCAAGGACAGTCTAACTATGGCTACACCTTC.

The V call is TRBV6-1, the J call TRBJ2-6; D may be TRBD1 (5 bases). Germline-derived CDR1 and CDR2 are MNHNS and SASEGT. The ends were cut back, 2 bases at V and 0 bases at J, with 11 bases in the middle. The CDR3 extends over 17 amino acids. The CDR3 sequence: CASSELLDSSGANVLTF. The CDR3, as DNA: TGTGCCAGCAGTGAACTGTTAGACAGCTCTGGGGCCAACGTCCTGACTTTC.

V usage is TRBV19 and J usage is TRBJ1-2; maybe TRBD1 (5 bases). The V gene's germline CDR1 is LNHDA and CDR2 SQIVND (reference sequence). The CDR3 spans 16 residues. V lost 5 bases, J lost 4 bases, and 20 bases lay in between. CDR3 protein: CASSQQGPGGPYGYTF. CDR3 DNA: TGTGCCAGTAGTCAGCAGGGACCGGGGGGTCCCTATGGCTACACCTTC. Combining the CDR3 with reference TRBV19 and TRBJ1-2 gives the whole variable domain DGGITQSPKYLFRKEGQNVTLSCEQNLNHDAMYWYRQDPGQGLRLIYYSQIVNDFQKGDIAEGYSVSREKKESFPLTVTSAQKNPTAFYLCASSQQGPGGPYGYTFGSGTRLTVV.

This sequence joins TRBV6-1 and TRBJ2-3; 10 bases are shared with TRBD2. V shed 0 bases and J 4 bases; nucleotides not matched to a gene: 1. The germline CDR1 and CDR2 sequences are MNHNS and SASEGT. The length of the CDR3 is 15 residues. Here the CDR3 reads CASSEALAGADTQYF. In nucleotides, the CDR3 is TGTGCCAGCAGTGAAGCGCTAGCGGGGGCAGATACGCAGTATTTT.

The CDR3 sequence is CASSVYRSTGELFF. The DNA of the CDR3 is TGTGCCAGCAGCGTATACAGGTCCACCGGGGAGCTGTTTTTT. The rearrangement links TRBV9 to TRBJ2-2; maybe TRBD1 (5 bases). The CDR3 consists of 14 residues. Deletions cut 1 base from V and 4 bases from J, with 8 bases between. Germline-derived CDR1 and CDR2 are SGDLS and YYNGEE.

The CDR3 is CASSYQGTYTEAFF. CDR3 sequence (DNA): TGCGCCAGCAGCTATCAGGGGACCTACACTGAAGCTTTCTTT. This rearrangement joins TRBV5-1 to TRBJ1-1; a possible D gene is TRBD1 (6 bases). The ends were cut back, 3 bases at V and 3 bases at J, with 12 bases in the middle. Per germline, CDR1 SGHRS and CDR2 YFSETQ. The CDR3 length is 14 residues.

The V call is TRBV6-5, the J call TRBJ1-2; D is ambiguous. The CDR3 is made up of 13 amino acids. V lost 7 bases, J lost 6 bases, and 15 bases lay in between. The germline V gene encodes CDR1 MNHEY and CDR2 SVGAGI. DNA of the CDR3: TGTGCCAGCACCCCCAGCGCTTCGGATGGCTACACCTTC. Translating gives CASTPSASDGYTF.

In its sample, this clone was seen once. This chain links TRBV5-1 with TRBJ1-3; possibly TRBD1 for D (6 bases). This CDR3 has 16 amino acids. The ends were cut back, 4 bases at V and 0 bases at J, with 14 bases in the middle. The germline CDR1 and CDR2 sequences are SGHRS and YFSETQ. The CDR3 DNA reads TGCGCCAGCAGCGAAGGACAGACCTTCTCTGGAAACACCATATATTTT. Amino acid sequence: CASSEGQTFSGNTIYF.

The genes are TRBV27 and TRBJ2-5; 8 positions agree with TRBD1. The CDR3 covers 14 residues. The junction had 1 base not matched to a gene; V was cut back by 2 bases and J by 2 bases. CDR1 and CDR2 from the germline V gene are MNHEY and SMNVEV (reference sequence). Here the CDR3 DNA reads TGTGCCAGCAGTTTAGACAGGGGACAAGAGACCCAGTACTTC. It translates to CASSLDRGQETQYF.

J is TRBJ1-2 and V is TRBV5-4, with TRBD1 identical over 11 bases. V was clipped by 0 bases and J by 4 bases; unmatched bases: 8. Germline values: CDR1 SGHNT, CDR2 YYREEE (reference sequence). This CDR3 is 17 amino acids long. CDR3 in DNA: TGTGCCAGCAGCTTGGGGACAGGGGGCGCAGACGGCTATGGCTACACCTTC. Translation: CASSLGTGGADGYGYTF.

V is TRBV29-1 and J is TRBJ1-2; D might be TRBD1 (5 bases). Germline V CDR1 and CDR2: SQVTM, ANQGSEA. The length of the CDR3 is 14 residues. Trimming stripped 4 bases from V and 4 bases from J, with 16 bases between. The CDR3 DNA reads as TGCAGCGTTGGTACGGGCCTGGGGGGCTATGGCTACACCTTC. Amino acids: CSVGTGLGGYGYTF.

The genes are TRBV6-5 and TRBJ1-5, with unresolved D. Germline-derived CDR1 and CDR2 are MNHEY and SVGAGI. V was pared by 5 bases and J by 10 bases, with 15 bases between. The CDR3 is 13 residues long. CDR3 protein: CASSLTLSKPQHF. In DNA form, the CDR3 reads TGTGCCAGCAGTCTTACCCTTAGTAAACCCCAGCATTTT.

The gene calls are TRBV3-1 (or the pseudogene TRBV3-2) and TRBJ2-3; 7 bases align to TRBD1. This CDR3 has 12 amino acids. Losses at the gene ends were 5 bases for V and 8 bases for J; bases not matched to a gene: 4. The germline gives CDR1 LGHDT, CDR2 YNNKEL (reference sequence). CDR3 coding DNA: TGTGCCAGCAGCTCACAGGGGATTACGCAGTATTTT. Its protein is CASSSQGITQYF.

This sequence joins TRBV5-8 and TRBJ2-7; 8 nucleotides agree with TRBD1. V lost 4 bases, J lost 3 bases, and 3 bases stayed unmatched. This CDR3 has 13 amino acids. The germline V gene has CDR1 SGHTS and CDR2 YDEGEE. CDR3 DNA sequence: TGTGCCAGCAGCCGAGACAGGGGCTACGAGCAGTACTTC. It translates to CASSRDRGYEQYF.